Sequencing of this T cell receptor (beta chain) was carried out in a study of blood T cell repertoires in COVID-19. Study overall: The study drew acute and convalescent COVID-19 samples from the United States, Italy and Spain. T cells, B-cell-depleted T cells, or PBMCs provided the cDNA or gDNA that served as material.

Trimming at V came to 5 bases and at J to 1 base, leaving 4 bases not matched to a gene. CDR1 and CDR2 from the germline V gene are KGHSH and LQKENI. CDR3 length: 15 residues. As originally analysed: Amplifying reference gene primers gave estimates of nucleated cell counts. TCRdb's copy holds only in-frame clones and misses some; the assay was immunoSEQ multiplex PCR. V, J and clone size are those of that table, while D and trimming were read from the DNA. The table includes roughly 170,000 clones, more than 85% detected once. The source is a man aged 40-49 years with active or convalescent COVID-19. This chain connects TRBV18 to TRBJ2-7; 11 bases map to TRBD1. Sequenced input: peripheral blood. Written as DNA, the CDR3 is TGTGCCAGCTCAACGGACAGGGGGCCGTCCTACGAGCAGTACTTC. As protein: CASSTDRGPSYEQYF.